The present T cell receptor beta chain was sequenced within a study of cytomegalovirus exposure and HLA in healthy donors. Study-wide points: Cytomegalovirus-associated TCR beta chains were listed, numbering 150 to 200. Specificity of a few CMV-associated chains for CMV antigens was verified in vitro.

This clone was picked up a small number of times. Its antigen is not identified. Germline V gene data show CDR1 as SGHVS and CDR2 as FQNEAQ. The CDR3 consists of 17 residues. Trimming cost V 5 bases and J 0 bases; bases outside gene matches: 6. PCR amplification relied on 60 Vbeta primers (plus 13 Jbeta primers). The assay was immunoSEQ multiplex PCR, and TCRdb's table has in-frame clones only and misses some. The profile shows approximately 82,000 clones, around 10% of them singletons. The TCR sequence derives from a man aged 60 to 75 in good health and CMV-seropositive. The genes are TRBV7-8 and TRBJ1-5, with TRBD1 identical over 11 bases. Sample: PBMCs. CDR3 residues: CASSTGQGGGSNQPQHF. In DNA, the CDR3 is TGTGCCAGCAGCACGGGACAGGGGGGTGGTAGCAATCAGCCCCAGCATTTT.